This T cell receptor (beta chain) was profiled in a study of blood T cell repertoires in COVID-19. Study details: The United States, Italy and Spain supplied acute and convalescent COVID-19 samples. The analysed material was cDNA or gDNA that came from T cells, B-cell-depleted T cells, or PBMCs.

Per the original methods: Amplified reference gene primers provided the basis for estimating nucleated cell counts. Measured with immunoSEQ multiplex PCR; TCRdb has only the in-frame clones, and not every one. V and J calls and clone size are those listed in that table; D and trimming were worked out from the DNA. Of roughly 76,000 clones detected, about four fifths appear once; the ten largest clones hold about 35%. This clone was seen more than once but under ten times. The sequenced sample consisted of peripheral blood. The sequence was obtained from a woman between 65 and 79 years old with acute or convalescent COVID-19.

Written as DNA, the CDR3 is TGTGCCAGCAGCTCAGCCGGAAACAGGGGGCAGAACACCGGGGAGCTGTTTTTT. Translating it yields CASSSAGNRGQNTGELFF. The rearrangement joins TRBV7-3 to TRBJ2-2, with 9 bases fitting TRBD1. The CDR3 is 18 amino acids. V lost 4 bases and J lost 1; bases outside the gene matches: 10. Germline V lookup: CDR1 SGHTA, CDR2 FQGTGA.